The 17 T cell receptor beta chains presented below share a single source sample, sequenced in a study of cytomegalovirus exposure and HLA in healthy donors. Use of 60 Vbeta and 13 Jbeta primers characterized the PCR. Sequenced by immunoSEQ multiplex PCR; TCRdb stores in-frame clones only, minus some. The table records roughly 180,000 clones, more than 65% of them present only once. Source material: PBMCs. The receptors shown here come from a girl under 10 years old in good health and CMV-seropositive.

The rearrangement joins TRBV5-7 to TRBJ1-1; no definite D call. TRBV5-7 falls under the ORF class, with uncertain function. This CDR3 spans 10 amino acids. The V end lost 4 bases, the J end lost 6 bases, and 4 bases lay between the germline ends. The CDR3 protein is CASSISEAFF. The CDR3 coding sequence is TGTGCCAGCAGCATCTCTGAAGCTTTCTTT.

The V call is TRBV30, the J call TRBJ1-2; D might be TRBD1 (6 bases). This CDR3 contains 13 residues. Germline lookup yields CDR1 GTSNPN and CDR2 SVGIG (reference sequence). The ends were cut back, 5 bases at V and 4 bases at J, with 14 bases in the middle. The CDR3 region is CAWSWRGAYGYTF. CDR3 DNA: TGTGCCTGGTCCTGGCGGGGGGCCTATGGCTACACCTTC.

A few counts support this clone. CDR3 region: CASSHATGAYEQYF. Here the CDR3 DNA reads TGCGCCAGCAGCCACGCGACAGGGGCCTACGAGCAGTACTTC. The rearrangement joins TRBV4-1 to TRBJ2-7; 8 nucleotides match TRBD1. The germline CDR1 and CDR2 sequences are MGHRA and YSYEKL. V lost 3 bases, J lost 2 bases, and 3 bases stayed unmatched. This CDR3 comprises 14 residues.

The rearrangement uses TRBV29-1 and TRBJ1-2; possibly TRBD1 for D (5 bases). V gave up 4 bases and J gave up 2 bases, with 17 bases separating them. This CDR3 region has 15 residues. The germline V gene encodes CDR1 SQVTM and CDR2 ANQGSEA. CDR3 DNA: TGCAGCGTTGCCCCCTTCGGGGCGGGAAACTATGGCTACACCTTC. Its protein product is CSVAPFGAGNYGYTF.

This rearrangement joins TRBV7-6 to TRBJ2-7; the D gene is possibly TRBD1 (6 bases). Germline CDR1 reads SGHVS; CDR2 reads FNYEAQ. The V and J ends lost 1 base and 0 bases respectively, with 10 bases between them. The CDR3 runs 15 residues. This chain's CDR3 is CASSLDTGRSYEQYF. The CDR3 nucleotides are TGTGCCAGCAGCTTAGATACAGGGCGCTCCTACGAGCAGTACTTC.

The chain combines TRBV7-3 with TRBJ2-7; 8 bases agree with TRBD1. The CDR3 length is 15 residues. The germline V gene encodes CDR1 SGHTA and CDR2 FQGTGA. Trimming took 5 bases from V and 4 from J; bases not matched to a gene: 10. The CDR3 protein is CASSLRTGSIYEQYF. As DNA, the CDR3 is TGTGCCAGCAGCCTCCGGACAGGGAGTATATACGAGCAGTACTTC.

Notes on this clone: The same CDR3 also results from other DNA sequences found in this sample. The V call is TRBV27, the J call TRBJ2-3; no definite D call. The CDR3 covers 13 residues. V lost 1 base to trimming and J lost 2 bases, with 4 bases between them. Per germline, CDR1 MNHEY and CDR2 SMNVEV (reference sequence). This CDR3 reads CASSLLSTDTQYF. CDR3 in DNA: TGTGCCAGCAGTTTATTATCCACAGATACGCAGTATTTT.

The chain is built from TRBV30 and TRBJ2-7; D is unresolved. Germline V gives CDR1 GTSNPN, CDR2 SVGIG (reference sequence). The CDR3 extends over 11 amino acids. Trimming removed 5 bases at V and 4 bases at J, with 9 bases between. CDR3 coding DNA: TGTGCCTGGCGAAGCGCGTACGAGCAGTACTTC. Translating it yields CAWRSAYEQYF.

CDR3 protein: CASSFAGGPGRYF. DNA of the CDR3: TGTGCCAGCAGTTTTGCCGGGGGGCCCGGTCGGTATTTT. The chain combines TRBV27 with TRBJ2-3; TRBD2 is a possible D gene (7 bases). With 3 bases removed from V and 14 bases from J, the gap between germline ends came to 18 bases. The CDR3 extends over 13 amino acids. The V gene's germline CDR1 is MNHEY and CDR2 SMNVEV (reference sequence).

The CDR3 region is CASSLQGPNEQFF. The CDR3 DNA reads as TGTGCCAGCAGTTTGCAGGGCCCGAATGAGCAGTTCTTC. The J gene is TRBJ2-1, the V gene TRBV27; D is possibly TRBD1 (5 bases). The CDR3 is 13 amino acids. The ends were cut back, 3 bases at V and 7 bases at J, with 10 bases in the middle. Germline assignment: CDR1 MNHEY and CDR2 SMNVEV (reference sequence).

In its sample, this clone was seen a few times. This chain links TRBV30 with TRBJ1-1; D uncertain. V dropped 7 bases and J dropped 6 bases, with 15 bases sitting between them. The CDR3 extends over 12 amino acids. Per germline, CDR1 GTSNPN and CDR2 SVGIG (reference sequence). The CDR3 DNA reads TGTGCCTCCGGGAATTTAGTCTCTGAAGCTTTCTTT. As protein: CASGNLVSEAFF. Based on the CDR3 plus reference TRBV30 and TRBJ1-1, the full variable domain is SQTIHQWPATLVQPVGSPLSLECTVEGTSNPNLYWYRQAAGRGLQLLFYSVGIGQISSEVPQNLSASRPQDRQFILSSKKLLLSDSGFYLCASGNLVSEAFFGQGTRLTVV.

The chain is built from TRBV6-5 and TRBJ2-1; D possibly corresponds to TRBD1 (6 bases). Between the trimmed V and J ends, which lost 6 bases and 8 bases, there was a span of 11 bases. The V gene's germline CDR1 is MNHEY and CDR2 SVGAGI. The CDR3 contains 12 residues. The CDR3 DNA reads as TGTGCCAGCAGCCGGACAGTCTATGAGCAGTTCTTC. This sequence encodes CASSRTVYEQFF.

J is TRBJ1-2 and V is TRBV2, with 8 bases fitting TRBD1. The J segment lost 8 bases and the V segment lost 9 bases, leaving 11 bases of the junction unmatched. The CDR3 has 13 residues. In germline, CDR1 is SNHLY, CDR2 FYNNEI. In nucleotides, the CDR3 is TGTGCCAGTGACAGGGGAGAATACGGCGGCTACACCTTC. Protein product: CASDRGEYGGYTF.

The chain uses TRBV5-1 and TRBJ2-1, with D tentatively TRBD2 (6 bases). Per the germline V gene, CDR1 is SGHRS and CDR2 is YFSETQ. The CDR3 spans 15 residues. Trimming cost V 6 bases and J 2 bases, with 15 bases left between them. CDR3 nucleotides: TGCGCCAGCAAGGAATTGGAGGGAACCTACAATGAGCAGTTCTTC. Translating it yields CASKELEGTYNEQFF.

This chain links TRBV9 with TRBJ2-5; 13 nucleotides align to TRBD2. The V segment lost 2 bases and the J segment 5 bases; nucleotides outside the gene matches: 6. Germline lookup yields CDR1 SGDLS and CDR2 YYNGEE. This CDR3 spans 16 amino acids. The CDR3 is CASSVEGLAGMETQYF. In DNA form, the CDR3 reads TGTGCCAGCAGCGTTGAGGGACTAGCGGGAATGGAGACCCAGTACTTC.

V is TRBV10-3 and J is TRBJ2-1, with 10 bases aligning to TRBD2. Per germline, CDR1 ENHRY and CDR2 SYGVKD. This CDR3 contains 15 residues. The V gene end was trimmed by 7 bases and the J gene end by 8 bases; junction bases not matched to a gene: 11. Written as DNA, the CDR3 is TGTGCCATCACTGGAGCGGGGGGGGCCCGGGATGAGCAGTTCTTC. It yields the protein CAITGAGGARDEQFF.

This rearrangement joins TRBV7-8 to TRBJ2-5; 7 bases map to TRBD1. The J call may not be correct, given that the DNA end is closer to TRBJ2-7. The CDR3 is made up of 14 amino acids. Germline-derived CDR1 and CDR2 are SGHVS and FQNEAQ. In DNA, the CDR3 is TGTGCCAGCAGCGAACCGACAGGGCCCAACGAGCAGTACTTC. Residues: CASSEPTGPNEQYF.